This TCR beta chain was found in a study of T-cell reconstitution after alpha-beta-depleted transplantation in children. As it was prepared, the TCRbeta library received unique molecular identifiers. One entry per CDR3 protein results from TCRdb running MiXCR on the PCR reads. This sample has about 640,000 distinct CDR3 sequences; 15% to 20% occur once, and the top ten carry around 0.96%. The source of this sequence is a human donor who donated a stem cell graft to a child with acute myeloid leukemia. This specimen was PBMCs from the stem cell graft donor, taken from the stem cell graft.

The CDR3 loop is CASRTPGQGIGNTIYF. The CDR3 nucleotides are TGTGCCAGCAGGACTCCGGGACAGGGGATTGGAAACACCATATATTTT. The chain has TRBV28 and TRBJ1-3; 10 bases agree with TRBD1. The CDR3 runs to 16 residues. J was trimmed by 3 bases and V by 6 bases; bases with no gene match: 8. The germline gives CDR1 MDHEN, CDR2 SYDVKM. Full variable domain (missing parts from reference TRBV28 and TRBJ1-3): DVKVTQSSRYLVKRTGEKVFLECVQDMDHENMFWYRQDPGLGLRLIYFSYDVKMKEKGDIPEGYSVSREKKERFSLILESASTNQTSMYLCASRTPGQGIGNTIYFGEGSWLTVV.